This T cell receptor beta chain was obtained from a study of radiotherapy plus CTLA-4 blockade in lung cancer. The table came from immunoSEQ multiplex PCR; TCRdb's copy has only in-frame clones and leaves some out. The sample has 50,000 to 65,000 clones, about 80% seen once. V was trimmed by 0 bases and J by 1 base, leaving 8 bases between them. CDR3 length equals 16 residues. Germline lookup yields CDR1 SGHKS and CDR2 YYEKEE (reference sequence). The gene calls are TRBV5-5 and TRBJ1-6; D call uncertain. This sequence originates from a human donor with non-small cell lung cancer whose response to radiotherapy plus ipilimumab could not be evaluated. Material: peripheral blood, obtained from a patient treated with radiotherapy plus ipilimumab. The CDR3 DNA reads TGTGCCAGCAGCTTGGCGCCGGGGTCCTATAATTCACCCCTCCACTTT. This encodes CASSLAPGSYNSPLHF.